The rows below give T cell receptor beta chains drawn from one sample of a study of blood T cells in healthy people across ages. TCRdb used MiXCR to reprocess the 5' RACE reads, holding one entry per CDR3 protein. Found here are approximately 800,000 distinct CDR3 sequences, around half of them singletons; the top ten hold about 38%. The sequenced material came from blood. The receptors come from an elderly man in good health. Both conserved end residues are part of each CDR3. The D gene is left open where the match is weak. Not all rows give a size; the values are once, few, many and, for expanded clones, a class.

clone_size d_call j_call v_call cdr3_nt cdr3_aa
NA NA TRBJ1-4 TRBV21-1 TGTGCCAGCAGCAACCAGGGAGTTGGAGAAAAACTGTTTTTT CASSNQGVGEKLFF
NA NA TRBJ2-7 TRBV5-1 TGCGCCAGCAGCCCGGAGGGCCTTTCCAGACACGAGCAGTACTTC CASSPEGLSRHEQYF
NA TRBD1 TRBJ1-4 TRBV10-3 TGTGCCACTCAGGGGGGGCTTGGAGAAAAACTGTTTTTT CATQGGLGEKLFF
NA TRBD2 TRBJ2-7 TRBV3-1 TGTGCCAGCAGCCCCGCTCCGGGACTAGCGGAATACGAGCAGTACTTC CASSPAPGLAEYEQYF
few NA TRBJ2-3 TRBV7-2 TGTGCCAGCAGCCCTCAGGGGGGGATAGCCGATACGCAGTATTTT CASSPQGGIADTQYF
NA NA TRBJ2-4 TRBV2 TGTGCCAGCAGTGAATTCCCCGACTTTTCCTGGTACTTC CASSEFPDFSWYF
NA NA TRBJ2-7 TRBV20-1 TGCAGCTACGTTGGGGAGAGCCCCCCCACCTACGAGCAGTACTTC CSYVGESPPTYEQYF
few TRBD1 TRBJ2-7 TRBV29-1 TGCAGCGTTGGGACAGGGATCGGCGAGCAGTACTTC CSVGTGIGEQYF
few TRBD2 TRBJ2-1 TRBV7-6 TGTGCCAGCAGCTTAGATCCGCGGGACTATCCAAATGAGCAGTTCTTC CASSLDPRDYPNEQFF
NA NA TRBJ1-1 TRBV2 TGTGCCAGCAGTCGCGGGTCCCTCAACACTGAAGCTTTCTTT CASSRGSLNTEAFF
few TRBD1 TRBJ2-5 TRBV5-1 TGCGCCAGCAGCACCGGGACAGGGCCCATGACCCAGTACTTC CASSTGTGPMTQYF
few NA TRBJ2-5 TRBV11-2 TGTGCCAGCAGCGCGGAACCTTTTACGGGGCAGTACTTC CASSAEPFTGQYF
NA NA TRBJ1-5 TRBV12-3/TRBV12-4 TGTGCCAGCAGTCGCCTTGAGGCCCTCCAGCATTTT CASSRLEALQHF
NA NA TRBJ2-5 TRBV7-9 TGTGCCAGCAGCTTAGAGAGGAAGTCCTACAATGAGCAGTACTTC CASSLERKSYNEQYF
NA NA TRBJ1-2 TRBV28 TGTGCCAGCGGGCTCACAGGGCCGGCGGGCGGCTACACCTTC CASGLTGPAGGYTF
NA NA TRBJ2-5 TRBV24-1 TGTGCCACCAGCCTAAGTGATAAGACCCAGTACTTC CATSLSDKTQYF
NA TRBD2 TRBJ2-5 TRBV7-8 TGTGCCAGCAGCCCCAGATCCGGGACTATCCAAGAGACCCAGTACTTC CASSPRSGTIQETQYF
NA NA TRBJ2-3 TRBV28 TGTGCCAGCAGTCCCCTAGGAAGAACAGATACGCAGTATTTT CASSPLGRTDTQYF
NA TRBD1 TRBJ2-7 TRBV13 TGTGCCAGCAGCCCGCCGACAGGGGTCCACGAGCAGTACTTC CASSPPTGVHEQYF
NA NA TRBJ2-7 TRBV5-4 TGTGCCAGCAGCTTGGCGGGACCTCCTTCCTACGAGCAGTACTTC CASSLAGPPSYEQYF
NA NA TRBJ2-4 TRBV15 TGTGCCACCAGCAGAGAACAGATAGCCAAAAACATTCAGTACTTC CATSREQIAKNIQYF
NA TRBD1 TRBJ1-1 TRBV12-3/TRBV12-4 TGTGCCAGCAGTACAGGGGCGAACACTGAAGCTTTCTTT CASSTGANTEAFF
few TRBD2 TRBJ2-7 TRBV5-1 TGCGCCAGCAGTGAGATGGCGGGAGCGGACGAGCAGTACTTC CASSEMAGADEQYF
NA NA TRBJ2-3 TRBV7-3 TGTGCCAGCAGCTACCGGGACGGACCGCTCGATACGCAGTATTTT CASSYRDGPLDTQYF
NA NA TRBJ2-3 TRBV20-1 TGCAGTGCTAGAGATTCTTCAGGTCTTGGGCACAGATACGCGTATTTT CSARDSSGLGHRYAYF
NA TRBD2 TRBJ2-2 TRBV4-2 TGTGCCAGCAGCCAAGTAGCTAGCGGGAGGAACACCGGGGAGCTGTTTTTT CASSQVASGRNTGELFF
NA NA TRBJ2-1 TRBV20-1 TGCAGTGCTAGAGATGCGGCGACAGGCTTCAATGAGCAGTTCTTC CSARDAATGFNEQFF
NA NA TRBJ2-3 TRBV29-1 TGCAGCGTTGGGGCCGCCGTAGGGGGAGATACGCAGTATTTT CSVGAAVGGDTQYF
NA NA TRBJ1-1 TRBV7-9 TGTGCCAGCAGCTTAGTACAGGGCGCGAACACTGAAGCTTTCTTT CASSLVQGANTEAFF
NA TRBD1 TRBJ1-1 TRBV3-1 TGTGCCAGCAGCCAAGAGGACAGGGCCACTGAAGCTTTCTTT CASSQEDRATEAFF
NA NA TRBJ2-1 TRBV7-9 TGTGCCAGCAGCTTAGGGCCCCCCGACTACAATGAGCAGTTCTTC CASSLGPPDYNEQFF
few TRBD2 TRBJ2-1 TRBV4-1 TGCGCCAGCAGCCAAGAGGTTAGCGGGATTTCCACCTACAATGAGCAGTTCTTC CASSQEVSGISTYNEQFF
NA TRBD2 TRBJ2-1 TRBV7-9 TGTGCCAGCAGCTCATTAGCGGGAGGGCCTCGGGAGCAGTTCTTC CASSSLAGGPREQFF
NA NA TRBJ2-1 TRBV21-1 TGTGCCAGCAGCAAAGGGTGCGGTAGCAATGAGCAGTTCTTC CASSKGCGSNEQFF
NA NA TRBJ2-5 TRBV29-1 TGCAGCGTTGCGGGAGAACGGGGCAATGAGCAGTACTTC CSVAGERGNEQYF
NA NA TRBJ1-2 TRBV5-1 TGCGCCTGCAGCTTGGCCCCGACGGCTAACTATGGCTACACCTTC CACSLAPTANYGYTF
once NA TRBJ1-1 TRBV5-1 TGCGCCAGCACCGGCACCAGGGGTGGGACTGAAGCTTTCTTT CASTGTRGGTEAFF
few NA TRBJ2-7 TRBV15 TGTGCCACCAGCAAAGCCCGGGTCCACGAGCAGTACTTC CATSKARVHEQYF
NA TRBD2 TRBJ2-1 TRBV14 TGTGCCAGCAGCCACGGGACTAGCGTCTACAATGAGCAGTTCTTC CASSHGTSVYNEQFF
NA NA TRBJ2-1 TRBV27 TGTGCCAGCAGTCCAAACCGGGAGCGGGTAAGAAGGAATGAGCAGTTCTTC CASSPNRERVRRNEQFF
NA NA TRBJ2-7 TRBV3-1 TGTGCCAGCAGCGGCCCGAGCTCCTACGAGCAGTACTTC CASSGPSSYEQYF
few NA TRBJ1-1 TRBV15 TGTGCCACCAGCAGAGATCAAGGACCGCCCCATGAAGCTTTCTTT CATSRDQGPPHEAFF
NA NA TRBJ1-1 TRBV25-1 TGTGCCAGCACCCCGACCAATTTAAGGGAAGCTTTCTTT CASTPTNLREAFF
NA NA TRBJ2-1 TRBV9 TGTGCCAGCAGCGTAGGGAGCGGTCGTAGTGGTGAGCAGTTCTTC CASSVGSGRSGEQFF
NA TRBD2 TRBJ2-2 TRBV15 TGTGCCACCAGCCTTAGCGGGAAGGGCACCGGGGAGCTGTTTTTT CATSLSGKGTGELFF
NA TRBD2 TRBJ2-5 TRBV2 TGCGCCAGCAGTGCGTCGGGACTAACCCAAGAGACCCAGTACTTC CASSASGLTQETQYF
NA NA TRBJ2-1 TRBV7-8 TGTGCCAGCAGCCGACAGGAGTACAATGAGCAGTTCTTC CASSRQEYNEQFF
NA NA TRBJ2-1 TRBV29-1 TGCAGCGTTCCGGTGAGGGGCCAATTTGAGCAGTTCTTC CSVPVRGQFEQFF
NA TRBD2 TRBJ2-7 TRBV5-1 TGCGCCAGCAGCCCGGGACTAGCGGGAGGGCTCAACAATGAGCAGTACTTC CASSPGLAGGLNNEQYF
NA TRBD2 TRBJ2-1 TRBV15 TGTGCCACCCGCTTAACGACTAGCGGGCCCCACAATGAGCAGTTCTTC CATRLTTSGPHNEQFF
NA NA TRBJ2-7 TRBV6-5 TGTGCCAGCAGTTACACGCCGAGCTCCTACGAGCAGTACTTC CASSYTPSSYEQYF
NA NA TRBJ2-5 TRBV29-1 TGCAGCGTTGAAGAGCCGGCAGGAAGAATAGGAGAGACCCAGTACTTC CSVEEPAGRIGETQYF
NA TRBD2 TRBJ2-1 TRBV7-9 TGTGCCAGCACCAGGAGCCTAGCGGGAGCCTACAATGAGCAGTTCTTC CASTRSLAGAYNEQFF
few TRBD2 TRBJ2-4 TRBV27 TGTGCCAGCAGTCCCGGGACTAGCGGGAAGAGGAACATTCAGTACTTC CASSPGTSGKRNIQYF
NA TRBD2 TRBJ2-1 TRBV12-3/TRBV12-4 TGTGCCAGCAGGCCCGGGACTAGGGGTTGGAATGAGCAGTTCTTT CASRPGTRGWNEQFF
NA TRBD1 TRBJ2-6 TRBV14 TGTGCCAGCAGCCCGGGGGACAGGGCGTTTGGGGCCAACGTCCTGACTTTC CASSPGDRAFGANVLTF
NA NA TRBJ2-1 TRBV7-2 TGTGCCAGCAGCACCCGGGACTCCCGCCAGCTGTTCTTC CASSTRDSRQLFF